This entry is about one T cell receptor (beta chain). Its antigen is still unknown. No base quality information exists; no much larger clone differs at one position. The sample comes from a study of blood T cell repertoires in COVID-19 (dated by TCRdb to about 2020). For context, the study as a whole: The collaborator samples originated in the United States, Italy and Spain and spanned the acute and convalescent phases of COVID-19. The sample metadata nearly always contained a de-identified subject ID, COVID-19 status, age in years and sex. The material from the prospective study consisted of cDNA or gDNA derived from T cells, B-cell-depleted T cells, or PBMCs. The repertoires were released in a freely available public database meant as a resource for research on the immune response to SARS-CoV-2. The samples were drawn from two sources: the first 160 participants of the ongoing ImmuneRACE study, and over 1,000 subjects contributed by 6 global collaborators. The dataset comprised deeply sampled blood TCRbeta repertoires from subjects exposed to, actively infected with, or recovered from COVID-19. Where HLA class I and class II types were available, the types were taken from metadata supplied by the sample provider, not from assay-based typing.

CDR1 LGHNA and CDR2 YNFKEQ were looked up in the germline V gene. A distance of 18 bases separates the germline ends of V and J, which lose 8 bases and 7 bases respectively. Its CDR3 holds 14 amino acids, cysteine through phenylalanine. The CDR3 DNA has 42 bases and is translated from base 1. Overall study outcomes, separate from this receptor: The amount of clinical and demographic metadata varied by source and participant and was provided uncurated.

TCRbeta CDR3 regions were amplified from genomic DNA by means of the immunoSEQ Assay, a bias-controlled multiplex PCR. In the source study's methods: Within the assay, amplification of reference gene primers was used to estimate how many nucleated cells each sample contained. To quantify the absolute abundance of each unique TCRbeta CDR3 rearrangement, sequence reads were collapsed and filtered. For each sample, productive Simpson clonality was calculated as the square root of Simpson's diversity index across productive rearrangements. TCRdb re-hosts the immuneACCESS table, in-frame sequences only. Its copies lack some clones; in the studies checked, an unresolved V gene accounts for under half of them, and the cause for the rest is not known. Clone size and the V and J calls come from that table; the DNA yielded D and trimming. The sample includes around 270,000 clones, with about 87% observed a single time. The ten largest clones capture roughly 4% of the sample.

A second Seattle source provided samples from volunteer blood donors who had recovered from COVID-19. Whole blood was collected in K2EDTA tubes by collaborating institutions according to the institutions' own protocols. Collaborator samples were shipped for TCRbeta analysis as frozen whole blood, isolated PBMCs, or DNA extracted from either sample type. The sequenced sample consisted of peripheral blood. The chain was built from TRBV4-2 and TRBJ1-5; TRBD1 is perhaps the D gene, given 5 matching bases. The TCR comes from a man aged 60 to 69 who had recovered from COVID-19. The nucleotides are TGTGCCAGCTCCGGTGCGGGAGAGGGGCAGCCCCAGCATTTT. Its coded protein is CASSGAGEGQPQHF.